This entry lists 15 T cell receptor beta chains sequenced from one sample in a study of OX40 agonist ivuxolimab in advanced cancers. The repertoire was sequenced with immunoSEQ multiplex PCR; TCRdb's copy has only in-frame clones and lacks some. The sample carries some 70,000 clones, 70% to 90% recorded once. Specimen: CD4+ or CD8+ T cells sorted from blood, collected in a trial of the OX40 agonist ivuxolimab. These receptors were collected from an adult with an advanced solid tumor such as melanoma, head and neck, liver or kidney cancer.

This chain uses TRBV6-5 with TRBJ1-1, with D perhaps TRBD1 (6 bases). The CDR3 length is 14 residues. Germline CDR1 and CDR2: MNHEY and SVGAGI. Trimming shortened V by 4 bases and J by 6 bases, and 15 bases separated the two germline ends. The CDR3 DNA reads TGTGCCAGCAGTTCACAGGGAAGGGGCGCTGAAGCTTTCTTT. Protein sequence: CASSSQGRGAEAFF.

This rearrangement joins TRBV30 to TRBJ1-3; D is perhaps TRBD1 (5 bases). V was pared by 4 bases and J by 0 bases, with 10 bases between. The CDR3 contains 14 residues. Germline CDR1 GTSNPN, CDR2 SVGIG (reference sequence). The CDR3 DNA reads TGTGCCTGGACCCAGACAGTCTCTGGAAACACCATATATTTT. This translates into CAWTQTVSGNTIYF.

The chain combines TRBV25-1 with TRBJ1-4, with D maybe TRBD1 (5 bases). The CDR3 totals 14 residues. Germline CDR1 is MGHDK and CDR2 is SYGVNS. With 5 bases removed from V and 7 bases from J, the gap between germline ends came to 14 bases. The CDR3 sequence: CASSLSDRAEKLFF. DNA of the CDR3: TGTGCCAGCAGTTTGTCTGACAGAGCTGAAAAACTGTTTTTT.

This clone appeared a few times. The chain is built from TRBV7-2 and TRBJ1-1, with 7 bases aligning to TRBD1. The germline V gene encodes CDR1 SGHTA and CDR2 FQGNSA. V shed 5 bases, J shed 4 bases, and the junction held 10 bases outside the gene matches. CDR3 length: 15 amino acids. The CDR3 region is CASSPRTGGPTEAFF. The CDR3 coding sequence is TGTGCCAGCAGCCCCCGGACAGGAGGGCCCACTGAAGCTTTCTTT.

This chain uses TRBV25-1 with TRBJ1-1, with D maybe TRBD1 (5 bases). Germline assignment: CDR1 MGHDK and CDR2 SYGVNS. The CDR3 contains 13 residues. CDR3 amino acids: CASSGVMMSEAFF. CDR3 sequence (DNA): TGTGCTTCGTCGGGGGTAATGATGTCTGAAGCTTTCTTT. The full variable domain, rest sourced from reference TRBV25-1 and TRBJ1-1, is EADIYQTPRYLVIGTGKKITLECSQTMGHDKMYWYQQDPGMELHLIHYSYGVNSTEKGDLSSESTVSRIRTEHFPLTLESARPSHTSQYLCASSGVMMSEAFFGQGTRLTVV.

The rearrangement links TRBV5-1 to TRBJ2-3; D not resolved. The germline CDR1 and CDR2 sequences are SGHRS and YFSETQ. V was cut by 0 bases and J by 0 bases, with 11 bases left in between. This CDR3 is built from 16 residues. For the CDR3, the DNA is TGCGCCAGCAGCTTGGCGGCAGGAGCTAGCACAGATACGCAGTATTTT. Protein product: CASSLAAGASTDTQYF.

The chain recombines TRBV5-1 with TRBJ2-1; D ambiguous. CDR1 and CDR2 from the germline V gene are SGHRS and YFSETQ. CDR3 size: 15 residues. Trimming removed 1 base from V and 8 bases from J, with 16 bases in between. The CDR3 bases are TGCGCCAGCAGCTTGACGGGTGGGAATTTGTATGAGCAGTTCTTC. It specifies CASSLTGGNLYEQFF.

The genes are TRBV7-9 and TRBJ1-2; D uncertain. The CDR3 has 12 amino acids. The V gene's germline CDR1 is SEHNR and CDR2 FQNEAQ (reference sequence). V was pared by 5 bases and J by 4 bases, with 8 bases between. CDR3 protein: CASSPEVYGYTF. DNA of the CDR3: TGTGCCAGCAGCCCAGAGGTCTATGGCTACACCTTC. The whole variable domain, remainder taken from reference TRBV7-9 and TRBJ1-2, is DTGVSQNPRHKITKRGQNVTFRCDPISEHNRLYWYRQTLGQGPEFLTYFQNEAQLEKSRLLSDRFSAERPKGSFSTLEIQRTEQGDSAMYLCASSPEVYGYTFGSGTRLTVV.

The J gene is TRBJ1-5, the V gene TRBV28; 12 nucleotides align to TRBD1. The junction had 8 bases not matched to a gene; V was cut back by 4 bases and J by 7 bases. Germline V gene sequence: CDR1 MDHEN, CDR2 SYDVKM. The length of the CDR3 is 16 residues. CDR3 DNA sequence: TGTGCCAGCAGTTCCGGGACAGGGGGCTTTGGACAGCCCCAGCATTTT. Its protein product is CASSSGTGGFGQPQHF.

CDR3 bases: TGTGCCAGCACCGAATCAGGACTAGCGGGAAGTGAGCAGTACTTC. This translates into CASTESGLAGSEQYF. V is TRBV11-2 and J is TRBJ2-7, with 12 nucleotides matching TRBD2. V lost 7 bases, J lost 7 bases, and 11 bases stayed unmatched. This CDR3 has 15 residues. Germline CDR1 is SGHAT and CDR2 is FQNNGV.

The chain recombines TRBV9 with TRBJ2-1; 9 bases fit TRBD2. Germline-derived CDR1 and CDR2 are SGDLS and YYNGEE. V lost 1 base to trimming and J lost 2 bases; unmatched junction nucleotides: 4. CDR3 size: 16 residues. CDR3 sequence: CASSVQASGTYNEQFF. In DNA form, the CDR3 reads TGTGCCAGCAGCGTACAGGCTAGCGGGACCTACAATGAGCAGTTCTTC.

The chain uses TRBV19 and TRBJ1-2; 9 bases align to TRBD1. Per the germline V gene, CDR1 is LNHDA and CDR2 is SQIVND (reference sequence). This CDR3 is 16 amino acids long. Trimming cost V 3 bases and J 7 bases; bases outside gene matches: 12. The chain's CDR3 is CASSIVLGTGSGGYTF. Written as DNA, the CDR3 is TGTGCCAGTAGTATCGTTCTGGGGACAGGGAGCGGTGGCTACACCTTC.

This chain connects TRBV28 to TRBJ1-2, with D perhaps matching TRBD1 (5 bases). There are 14 residues in the CDR3. In germline, CDR1 is MDHEN, CDR2 SYDVKM. The V end was cut by 4 bases, the J end by 6 bases, with 15 bases between. The CDR3 sequence is CASSSTGTTDGYTF. DNA of the CDR3: TGTGCCAGCAGTTCTACCGGGACTACCGATGGCTACACCTTC.

This sequence joins TRBV19 and TRBJ1-1, with D maybe TRBD1 (5 bases). Deletions cut 8 bases from V and 0 bases from J, with 13 bases between. CDR3 size: 14 residues. CDR1 LNHDA and CDR2 SQIVND come from the germline V gene (reference sequence). CDR3 region: CASGAGHLNTEAFF. CDR3 sequence (DNA): TGTGCCAGTGGGGCCGGTCACCTGAACACTGAAGCTTTCTTT.

V is TRBV29-1 and J is TRBJ1-2; TRBD1 is a possible D gene (6 bases). V lost 4 bases, J lost 1 base, and 16 bases lay in between. The V gene's germline CDR1 is SQVTM and CDR2 ANQGSEA. CDR3 size: 15 residues. The chain's CDR3 is CSVGPTGLLNYGYTF. The DNA for the CDR3 is TGCAGCGTTGGGCCTACAGGGCTTCTTAACTATGGCTACACCTTC.